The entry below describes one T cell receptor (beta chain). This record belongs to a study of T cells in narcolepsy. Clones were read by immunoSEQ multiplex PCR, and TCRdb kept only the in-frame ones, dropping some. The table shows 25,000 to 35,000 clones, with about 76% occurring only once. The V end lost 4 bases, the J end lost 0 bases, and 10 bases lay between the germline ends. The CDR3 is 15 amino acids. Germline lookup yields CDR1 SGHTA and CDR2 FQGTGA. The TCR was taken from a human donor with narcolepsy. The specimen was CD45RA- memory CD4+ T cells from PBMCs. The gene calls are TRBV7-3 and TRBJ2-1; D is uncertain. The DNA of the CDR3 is TGTGCCAGCAGCTCGCAGGCGGTCTCCTACAATGAGCAGTTCTTC. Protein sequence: CASSSQAVSYNEQFF.